A single sample gave rise to the 25 T cell receptor beta chains below, sequenced in a study of blood T cells in healthy people across ages. A J-beta primer mix and a sample-barcoded 5' primer were used in a second PCR of about 6 to 12 cycles. TCRdb fed the 5' RACE reads into MiXCR, producing one record per CDR3 protein. The repertoire holds roughly 1 million distinct CDR3 sequences, 20% to 25% seen once, with approximately 0.79% in the top ten. These data were likewise used in another study, on T cells of mothers and their children.

Sequenced material: blood. These receptors originate from a girl aged 2 to 10 in good health.

This clonotype was recorded only once. V gene TRBV19 combines with J gene TRBJ2-7, with 7 bases fitting TRBD2. J lost 1 base, V lost 3 bases, and 6 bases had no gene match. Per germline, CDR1 LNHDA and CDR2 SQIVND (reference sequence). The CDR3 is 15 amino acids. CDR3 protein: CASSIFLADSYEQYF. CDR3 in DNA: TGTGCCAGTAGTATTTTTCTAGCGGATTCCTACGAGCAGTACTTC.

V usage is TRBV9 and J usage is TRBJ2-1, with D perhaps matching TRBD1 (6 bases). V dropped 0 bases and J dropped 3 bases, with 13 bases sitting between them. The CDR3 consists of 16 residues. Germline loops: CDR1 SGDLS, CDR2 YYNGEE. This chain's CDR3 is CASSVAVTGFYNEQFF. The CDR3 DNA follows: TGTGCCAGCAGCGTAGCTGTGACAGGCTTCTACAATGAGCAGTTCTTC.

V gene TRBV20-1 combines with J gene TRBJ1-3; tentatively, D is TRBD1 (6 bases). Germline CDR1 DFQATT, CDR2 SNEGSKA (reference sequence). CDR3 length equals 17 residues. Deletions cut 6 bases from V and 3 bases from J, with 24 bases between. The CDR3 DNA is TGCAGTGCCCGAGCGGGTTTACAGGGAGTATTTGGAAACACCATATATTTT. Its translation: CSARAGLQGVFGNTIYF.

J is TRBJ1-2 and V is TRBV6-6; possible D gene TRBD1, 6 bases. Trimming stripped 6 bases from V and 5 bases from J, with 19 bases between. The CDR3 runs to 15 residues. The germline V gene has CDR1 MNHNY and CDR2 SVGAGI (reference sequence). The CDR3 loop reads CASSPDSHGSYGYTF. The CDR3 nucleotides read TGTGCCAGCAGCCCGGACAGCCACGGTTCTTATGGCTACACCTTC.

This chain links TRBV6-6 with TRBJ2-2; no definite D call. The CDR3 runs 10 residues. Germline lookup yields CDR1 MNHNY and CDR2 SVGAGI (reference sequence). The V end was cut by 11 bases, the J end by 7 bases, with 8 bases between. This chain's CDR3 is CAAALGELFF. The CDR3 DNA reads as TGTGCCGCAGCTCTCGGGGAGCTGTTTTTT.

In this sample, this clonotype turned up a few times. The chain links TRBV12-3 or TRBV12-4 to TRBJ1-1, with a possible D match to TRBD1 (5 bases). The CDR3 runs to 14 residues. V dropped 3 bases and J dropped 1 base, with 9 bases sitting between them. The CDR3 reads CASSLGRPNTEAFF. The CDR3 nucleotides read TGTGCCAGCAGTTTGGGACGGCCGAACACTGAAGCTTTCTTT.

The chain is built from TRBV5-1 and TRBJ1-4; tentative D call: TRBD1 (5 bases). V was pared by 0 bases and J by 8 bases, with 14 bases between. Germline CDR1 is SGHRS and CDR2 is YFSETQ. This CDR3 contains 15 residues. The CDR3: CASSLEVGREEKLFF. The CDR3, as DNA: TGCGCCAGCAGCTTGGAGGTGGGGCGAGAGGAAAAACTGTTTTTT.

This chain joins TRBV9 and TRBJ2-7, with TRBD2 matching over 10 bases. The length of the CDR3 is 15 residues. Unmatched junction bases numbered 4, after V lost 2 bases and J lost 2 bases. The germline V gene encodes CDR1 SGDLS and CDR2 YYNGEE. The CDR3 DNA is TGTGCCAGCAGCGTTGGACTAGCGGAGCCCTACGAGCAGTACTTC. This encodes CASSVGLAEPYEQYF.

This clonotype has just a few counts. The chain uses TRBV4-1 and TRBJ1-5; D is ambiguous. The V end was cut by 1 base, the J end by 2 bases, with 12 bases between. The V gene's germline CDR1 is MGHRA and CDR2 YSYEKL. The CDR3 contains 16 residues. The CDR3 sequence is CASSQGPLDGNQPQHF. DNA for the CDR3: TGCGCCAGCAGCCAAGGCCCCCTGGACGGCAATCAGCCCCAGCATTTT.

In its sample, this clonotype was seen once. The CDR3 end shows no conserved phenylalanine or tryptophan, and so a read error is likely. The DNA is left out, because the CDR3 cannot be placed on it with certainty; the CDR3 is given as TCRdb lists it. J is TRBJ2-3 and V is TRBV12-3 or TRBV12-4; TRBD2, as called in the table, went unchecked against the DNA. The CDR3 contains 16 residues when both ends are counted. CDR3 sequence: CASSQTSGPRTDTQYS.

This sequence joins TRBV4-2 and TRBJ1-4; unclear D gene. Germline V lookup: CDR1 LGHNA, CDR2 YNFKEQ. The CDR3 runs 16 residues. The V and J ends lost 0 bases and 11 bases respectively, with 19 bases between them. As DNA, the CDR3 is TGTGCCAGCAGCCAAGATTCTAGTAGCCATGAGGACAAACTGTTTTTT. Its protein is CASSQDSSSHEDKLFF.

This chain joins TRBV7-2 and TRBJ2-5; 8 nucleotides line up with TRBD2. The DNA end is more similar to TRBJ2-1, so the J call may be wrong. Looked up from germline, CDR1 is SGHTA and CDR2 is FQGNSA. This CDR3 has 15 amino acids. The CDR3 DNA is TGTGCCAGCAGCAGACGGGGGGGGCTTGAGAATGAGCAGTTCTTC. It codes for CASSRRGGLENEQFF.

This clonotype has just a few counts. V is TRBV19 and J is TRBJ2-1, with TRBD2 identical over 8 bases. Germline V gene data show CDR1 as LNHDA and CDR2 as SQIVND (reference sequence). The CDR3 is 15 amino acids. The V gene end was trimmed by 3 bases and the J gene end by 4 bases; junction bases not matched to a gene: 5. This CDR3 reads CASSMVAGMYNEQFF. For the CDR3, the DNA is TGTGCCAGTAGTATGGTAGCGGGAATGTACAATGAGCAGTTCTTC. The whole variable domain, remainder taken from reference TRBV19 and TRBJ2-1, is DGGITQSPKYLFRKEGQNVTLSCEQNLNHDAMYWYRQDPGQGLRLIYYSQIVNDFQKGDIAEGYSVSREKKESFPLTVTSAQKNPTAFYLCASSMVAGMYNEQFFGPGTRLTVL.

V usage is TRBV4-1 and J usage is TRBJ1-2; 9 nucleotides align to TRBD1. Germline V gene data show CDR1 as MGHRA and CDR2 as YSYEKL. This CDR3 is 15 amino acids long. V shed 1 base and J 9 bases; nucleotides not matched to a gene: 9. In nucleotides, the CDR3 is TGCGCCAGCAGCCAAGTATCGGGACAGGGAGACCGCTACACCTTC. Its protein is CASSQVSGQGDRYTF.

The V gene is TRBV12-5, the J gene TRBJ2-1; 10 nucleotides agree with TRBD1. The assigned J gene may be wrong: the sequence end matches TRBJ2-7 better. Germline lookup yields CDR1 LGHNT and CDR2 FRNRAP. This CDR3 has 14 amino acids. In DNA form, the CDR3 reads TGTGCTAGTGGGTCGGGACAGGGGAGGAACGAGCAGTACTTC. This sequence encodes CASGSGQGRNEQYF.

The gene calls are TRBV29-1 and TRBJ1-1, with D possibly being TRBD1 (5 bases). In germline, CDR1 is SQVTM, CDR2 ANQGSEA. This CDR3 is 10 amino acids long. V lost 6 bases, J lost 6 bases, and 8 bases lay in between. CDR3 nucleotides: TGCAGCGTCCGGGACCCTGAAGCTTTCTTT. This gives the protein CSVRDPEAFF.

The rearrangement links TRBV6-6 to TRBJ2-7, with unresolved D. The CDR3 extends over 12 amino acids. From germline, CDR1 is MNHNY and CDR2 SVGAGI (reference sequence). V shed 7 bases and J shed 4 bases, with 11 bases lying between them. CDR3 nucleotides: TGTGCCAGCACCTCTGAAAGATACGAGCAGTACTTC. It codes for CASTSERYEQYF.

The chain links TRBV20-1 to TRBJ2-7, with D unclear. The germline V gene encodes CDR1 DFQATT and CDR2 SNEGSKA (reference sequence). The CDR3 is 13 amino acids. Trimming took off 8 bases at V and 0 bases at J, with 14 bases between the two ends. The CDR3: CSFADPSSYEQYF. DNA for the CDR3: TGCAGTTTTGCGGATCCGAGCTCCTACGAGCAGTACTTC.

This clonotype came up a few times. The chain couples TRBV2 to TRBJ2-3; D perhaps matches TRBD2 (5 bases). The CDR3 length is 16 residues. V dropped 5 bases and J dropped 3 bases, with 18 bases sitting between them. Per germline, CDR1 SNHLY and CDR2 FYNNEI. CDR3: CASSLALSGETDTQYF. The CDR3 bases are TGTGCCAGCAGTCTAGCCTTATCCGGGGAGACAGATACGCAGTATTTT.

This clonotype appeared a few times. The chain carries TRBV5-1 and TRBJ2-5, with D possibly being TRBD1 or TRBD2 (5 bases each). CDR3 length: 13 residues. From germline, CDR1 is SGHRS and CDR2 YFSETQ. Trimming removed 4 bases at V and 0 bases at J, with 7 bases between. This CDR3 reads CASSRDHQETQYF. In DNA form, the CDR3 reads TGCGCCAGCAGCCGGGACCACCAAGAGACCCAGTACTTC.

Remarks on this clonotype: Sequence at one end of the junction differs from germline and may be a read error. This chain uses TRBV14 with TRBJ2-7, with TRBD2 as a possible D gene (5 bases). Germline lookup yields CDR1 SGHDN and CDR2 FVKESK. This CDR3 contains 14 residues. The CDR3 DNA sequence: TGTGCCTGCAGCCACGGACTGGGCCCCTACGAGCAGTACTTC. Amino acids: CACSHGLGPYEQYF.

The rearrangement joins TRBV29-1 to TRBJ1-4, with D possibly TRBD1 on 6 matching bases. CDR1 is SQVTM, CDR2 ANQGSEA, per germline. This CDR3 spans 13 amino acids. With 3 bases removed from V and 6 bases from J, the gap between germline ends came to 11 bases. DNA of the CDR3: TGCAGCGTTGATGAGGGGGGCGATGAAAAACTGTTTTTT. Translation: CSVDEGGDEKLFF.

This clonotype was picked up a small number of times. The chain is built from TRBV11-1 and TRBJ2-5, with 11 bases identical to TRBD1. The CDR3 is 16 amino acids. V shed 3 bases, J shed 3 bases, and the junction held 6 bases outside the gene matches. Germline values: CDR1 SGHAT, CDR2 FQDESV (reference sequence). CDR3: CASSFEPGQGEETQYF. CDR3 nucleotides: TGTGCCAGCAGCTTCGAACCGGGACAGGGGGAAGAGACCCAGTACTTC. The full variable domain, with the rest looked up from reference TRBV11-1 and TRBJ2-5, is EAEVAQSPRYKITEKSQAVAFWCDPISGHATLYWYRQILGQGPELLVQFQDESVVDDSQLPKDRFSAERLKGVDSTLKIQPAELGDSAMYLCASSFEPGQGEETQYFGPGTRLLVL.

V gene TRBV7-2 combines with J gene TRBJ2-7; TRBD1 matches at 8 bases. V lost 5 bases and J lost 3; bases outside the gene matches: 9. The germline V gene has CDR1 SGHTA and CDR2 FQGNSA. The CDR3 extends over 15 amino acids. The CDR3 here is CASSPGQGGYYEQYF. The CDR3 DNA follows: TGTGCCAGCAGCCCCGGACAGGGAGGTTACTACGAGCAGTACTTC.

This clonotype turned up a few times. CDR3 nucleotide sequence: TGTGCCAGCAGCGCGGGGATCCAAGAGACCCAGTACTTC. Its translation: CASSAGIQETQYF. The rearrangement links TRBV7-6 to TRBJ2-5; D may be TRBD2 (6 bases). Between the trimmed V and J ends, which lost 5 bases and 1 base, there was a span of 8 bases. The CDR3 totals 13 residues. Germline values: CDR1 SGHVS, CDR2 FNYEAQ.